Listed here is a single T cell receptor beta chain. Antigen unknown. The authors distributed each subset's genomic DNA evenly over several immunoSEQ plates. Sequencing was performed with immunoSEQ multiplex PCR; in TCRdb, only in-frame clones are kept and a portion is missing. Here the sample spans about 580,000 clones, roughly 98% being singletons. The entry originates in a study of shared clonotypes between healthy human individuals. Overall study results and limits: Memory subsets generally showed smaller estimated richness than naive subsets did.

CD45RO-negative, CCR7-positively selected cells formed the naive CD8 fraction, excluding terminally differentiated effector memory CD45RA+ cells. From germline, CDR1 is SQVTM and CDR2 ANQGSEA. V lost 4 bases, J lost 0 bases, and 9 bases lay in between. The CDR3 extends over 13 amino acids. The sequence was obtained from a young man in good health. Source material: naive CD8+ T cells sorted from blood. This chain connects TRBV29-1 to TRBJ1-1; D is perhaps TRBD1 (6 bases). The CDR3 is CSVVGGLNTEAFF. The DNA for the CDR3 is TGCAGCGTTGTGGGGGGCTTGAACACTGAAGCTTTCTTT.